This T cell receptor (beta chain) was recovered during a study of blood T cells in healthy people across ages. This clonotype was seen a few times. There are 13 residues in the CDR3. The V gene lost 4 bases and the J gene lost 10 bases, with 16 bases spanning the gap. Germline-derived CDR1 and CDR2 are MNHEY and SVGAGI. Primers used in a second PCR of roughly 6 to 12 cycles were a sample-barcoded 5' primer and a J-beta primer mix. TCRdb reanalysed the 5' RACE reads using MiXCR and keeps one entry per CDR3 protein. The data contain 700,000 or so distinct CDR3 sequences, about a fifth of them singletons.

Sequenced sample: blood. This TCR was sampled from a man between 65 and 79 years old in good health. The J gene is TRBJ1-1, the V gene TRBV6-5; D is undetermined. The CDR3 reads CASSSTDGRRAFF. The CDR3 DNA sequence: TGTGCCAGCAGTTCCACCGACGGACGGCGAGCTTTCTTT.